This T cell receptor (beta chain) is drawn from a study of blood T cells in healthy people across ages. Study at large: Template switching recovered approximately one barcoded beta molecule for every two T cells.

This clonotype was picked up a small number of times. What it binds is not known. Next came a second PCR, run for about 7 to 11 cycles, which used a sample-barcoded 5' primer along with a J-beta primer mix. TCRdb processed the 5' RACE reads anew with MiXCR; each CDR3 protein has one entry. The sample has 1.6 million or so distinct CDR3 sequences, roughly 32% seen once. Germline assignment: CDR1 KGHSH and CDR2 LQKENI. Trimming shortened V by 1 base and J by 5 bases, and 11 bases separated the two germline ends. CDR3 size: 14 residues. Whole-study results and caveats: Donor CMV infection status was unknown, possibly confounding age-related changes in expanded clonotypes. Researchers report that TCR beta diversity correlated strongly with naive T cell percentage. When set beside aged donors, long-lived donors presented more naive CD4+ cells and higher diversity.

The clonotype comes from a woman in her 30s in good health. Sequencing was done on a sample of blood. The chain joins TRBV18 to TRBJ2-5, with D perhaps matching TRBD2 (5 bases). This CDR3 is CASSPQSGRETQYF. In nucleotides, the CDR3 is TGTGCCAGCTCACCACAGAGCGGACGGGAGACCCAGTACTTC.